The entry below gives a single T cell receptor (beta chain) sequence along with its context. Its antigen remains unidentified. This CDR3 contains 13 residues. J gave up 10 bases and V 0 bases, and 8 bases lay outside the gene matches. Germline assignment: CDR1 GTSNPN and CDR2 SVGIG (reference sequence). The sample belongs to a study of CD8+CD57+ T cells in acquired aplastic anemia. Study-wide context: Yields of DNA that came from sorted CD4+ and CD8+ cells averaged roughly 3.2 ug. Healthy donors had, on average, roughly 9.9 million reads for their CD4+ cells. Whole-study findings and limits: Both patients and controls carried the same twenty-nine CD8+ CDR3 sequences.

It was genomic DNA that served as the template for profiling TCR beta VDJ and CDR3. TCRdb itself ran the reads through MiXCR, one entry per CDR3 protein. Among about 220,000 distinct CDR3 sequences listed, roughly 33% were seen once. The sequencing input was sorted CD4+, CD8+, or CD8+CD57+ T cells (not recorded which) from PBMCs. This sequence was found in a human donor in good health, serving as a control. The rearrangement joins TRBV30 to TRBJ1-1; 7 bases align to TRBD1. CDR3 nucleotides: TGTGCCTGGAGTGTGACCAGGGGGGAGGGAGCTTTCTTT. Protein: CAWSVTRGEGAFF.